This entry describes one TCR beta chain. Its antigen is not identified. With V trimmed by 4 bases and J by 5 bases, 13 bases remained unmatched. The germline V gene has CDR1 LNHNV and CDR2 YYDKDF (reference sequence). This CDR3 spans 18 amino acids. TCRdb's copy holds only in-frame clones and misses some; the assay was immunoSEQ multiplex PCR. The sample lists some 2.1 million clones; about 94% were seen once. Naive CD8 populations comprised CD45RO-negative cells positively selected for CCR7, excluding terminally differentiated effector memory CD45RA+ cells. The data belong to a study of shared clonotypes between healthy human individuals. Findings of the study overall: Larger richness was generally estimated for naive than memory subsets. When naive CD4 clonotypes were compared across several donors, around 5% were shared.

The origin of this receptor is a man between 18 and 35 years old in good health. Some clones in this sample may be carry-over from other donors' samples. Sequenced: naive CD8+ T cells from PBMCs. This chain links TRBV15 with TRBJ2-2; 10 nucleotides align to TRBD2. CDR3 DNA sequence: TGTGCCACCAGCACTGGCGGACTAGCGGTGCCTTTGACCGGGGAGCTGTTTTTT. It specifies CATSTGGLAVPLTGELFF.